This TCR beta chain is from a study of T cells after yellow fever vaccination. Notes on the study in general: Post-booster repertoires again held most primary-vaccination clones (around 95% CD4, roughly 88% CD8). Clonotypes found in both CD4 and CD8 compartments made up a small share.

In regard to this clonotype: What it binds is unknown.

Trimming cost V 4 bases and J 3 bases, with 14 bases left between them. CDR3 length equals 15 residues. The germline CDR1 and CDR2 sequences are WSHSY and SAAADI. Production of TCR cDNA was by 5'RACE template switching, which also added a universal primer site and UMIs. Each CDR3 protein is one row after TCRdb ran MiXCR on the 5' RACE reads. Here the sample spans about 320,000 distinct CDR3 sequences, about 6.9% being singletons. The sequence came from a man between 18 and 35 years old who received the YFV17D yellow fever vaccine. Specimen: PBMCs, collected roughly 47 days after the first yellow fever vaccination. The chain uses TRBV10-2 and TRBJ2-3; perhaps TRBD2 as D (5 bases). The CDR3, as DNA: TGCGCCAGCAGTGGAGTCGGGAAATCTACAGATACGCAGTATTTT. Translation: CASSGVGKSTDTQYF.